This TCR beta chain was documented in a study of shared clonotypes between healthy human individuals. Study overall: A couple of women and a few men aged 18 to 49 made up the donors.

Sequenced by immunoSEQ multiplex PCR; TCRdb stores in-frame clones only, minus some. Of 600,000 to 800,000 clones in the sample, 72% were seen once. General study results and limits: The expectation was that sequencing depth would affect clonotype sharing among donors. Shared across four donors were 4% to 5% of the naive CD4 clonotypes. Rarefaction showed sorted-subset sequencing was incomplete despite large depth.

Germline V lookup: CDR1 SGHRS, CDR2 YFSETQ. This CDR3 has 15 amino acids. With V trimmed by 1 base and J by 0 bases, 4 bases remained unmatched. Details on this clone: Antigen: not known.

This clonotype was obtained from a woman in her twenties or thirties in good health. The rearrangement links TRBV5-1 to TRBJ2-7; TRBD2 agrees at 7 bases. The sample taken for sequencing was memory CD4+ T cells sorted from blood. Subset meaning: CD45RA-negative fraction. The CDR3 protein is CASSLSGGTSYEQYF. CDR3 bases: TGCGCCAGCAGCTTGTCGGGAGGCACCTCCTACGAGCAGTACTTC. Full variable domain (rest looked up from reference TRBV5-1 and TRBJ2-7): KAGVTQTPRYLIKTRGQQVTLSCSPISGHRSVSWYQQTPGQGLQFLFEYFSETQRNKGNFPGRFSGRQFSNSRSEMNVSTLELGDSALYLCASSLSGGTSYEQYFGPGTRLTVT.